The 8 T cell receptor beta chains below were found in one sample sequenced in a study of blood T cell repertoires in COVID-19. The data were produced by immunoSEQ multiplex PCR, yet TCRdb's version contains in-frame clones alone and is incomplete. The sample lists about 88,000 clones; more than 85% were seen once. Sequencing was carried out using peripheral blood. Receptors were obtained from a man aged 55-75 years with acute or convalescent COVID-19.

The rearrangement uses TRBV12-5 and TRBJ2-1; 9 nucleotides match TRBD1. Trimming removed 8 bases from V and 4 bases from J; junction bases left unmatched: 3. This CDR3 has 13 residues. The germline V gene has CDR1 LGHNT and CDR2 FRNRAP. The CDR3 sequence is CASTGTGYNEQFF. The DNA for the CDR3 is TGTGCTAGTACCGGGACAGGGTACAATGAGCAGTTCTTC.

The V gene is TRBV6-6, the J gene TRBJ1-2; possibly TRBD1 for D (5 bases). V lost 6 bases and J lost 6, with 23 bases in between. Germline V gene lookup returns CDR1 MNHNY and CDR2 SVGAGI (reference sequence). This CDR3 is built from 16 residues. CDR3 amino acids: CASSDFRQGTLDGYTF. CDR3 DNA: TGTGCCAGCAGCGATTTTCGCCAGGGAACTTTAGATGGCTACACCTTC.

The V call is TRBV5-1, the J call TRBJ2-1, with D possibly being TRBD1 (5 bases). This CDR3 is built from 13 residues. V dropped 4 bases and J dropped 8 bases, with 13 bases sitting between them. Germline V CDR1 and CDR2: SGHRS, YFSETQ. The CDR3 here is CASSRLRDHEQFF. The DNA for the CDR3 is TGCGCCAGCAGCAGACTCAGGGATCATGAGCAGTTCTTC.

The CDR3 sequence: CSVIQGGENIQYF. CDR3 bases: TGCAGCGTTATCCAGGGTGGAGAAAACATTCAGTACTTC. The chain combines TRBV29-1 with TRBJ2-4, with a tentative D call TRBD1 (5 bases). Germline CDR1 reads SQVTM; CDR2 reads ANQGSEA. Trimming took off 5 bases at V and 5 bases at J, with 13 bases between the two ends. The CDR3 is made up of 13 amino acids.

The J gene is TRBJ1-5, the V gene TRBV7-2; D is uncertain. The CDR3 extends over 13 amino acids. Germline V gene lookup returns CDR1 SGHTA and CDR2 FQGNSA. V lost 2 bases and J 4 bases, leaving 6 bases between the germline ends. The CDR3 is CASSLRENQPQHF. The CDR3 region has the DNA TGTGCCAGCAGCTTACGGGAAAATCAGCCCCAGCATTTT.

The chain combines TRBV30 with TRBJ1-2, with TRBD1 as a possible D gene (5 bases). CDR1 and CDR2 (germline): GTSNPN, SVGIG (reference sequence). The CDR3 sequence is 15 residues long. Trimming pared 0 bases from V and 8 bases from J, leaving 19 bases between. The CDR3 DNA sequence: TGTGCCTGGAGTGTACGGAATGAGGGGACTGGCGGCTACACCTTC. Translated, it gives CAWSVRNEGTGGYTF.

J is TRBJ2-7 and V is TRBV6-5; D remains ambiguous. Germline CDR1 is MNHEY and CDR2 is SVGAGI. V was shortened by 0 bases and J by 6 bases, with 15 bases between the two germline ends. The CDR3 is 15 amino acids. The CDR3 spells CASSYSNAATGEQYF. CDR3 nucleotide sequence: TGTGCCAGCAGTTACTCGAACGCAGCCACGGGCGAGCAGTACTTC.

V usage is TRBV23-1 and J usage is TRBJ2-2; 12 bases match TRBD2. TRBV23-1 is sorted into the ORF group, with uncertain function. The V segment lost 0 bases and the J segment 5 bases; nucleotides outside the gene matches: 10. The CDR3 sequence is 19 residues long. CDR3 amino acids: CASSQSALAGGPRTGELFF. The CDR3 region has the DNA TGCGCCAGCAGTCAATCGGCGCTAGCGGGAGGGCCAAGAACCGGGGAGCTGTTTTTT.